This passage covers 31 T cell receptor beta chains from one sample sequenced in a study of blood T cell repertoires in COVID-19. TCRdb's copy holds only in-frame clones and misses some; the assay was immunoSEQ multiplex PCR. The sample lists 90,000 to 100,000 clones, approximately 88% occurring once. Specimen: peripheral blood. These receptors were obtained from a man in his fifties or sixties with COVID-19, enrolled during active disease.

The chain joins TRBV19 to TRBJ2-5; no definite D call. This CDR3 has 13 residues. V lost 6 bases and J 2 bases, leaving 10 bases between the germline ends. Germline V gives CDR1 LNHDA, CDR2 SQIVND (reference sequence). The CDR3 DNA is TGTGCCAGTAGCGCGCCGGAGCAAGAGACCCAGTACTTC. Residues: CASSAPEQETQYF.

The chain has TRBV24-1 and TRBJ2-1; the D gene is possibly TRBD1 (5 bases). Germline CDR1 is KGHDR and CDR2 is SFDVKD. CDR3 length equals 15 residues. V was trimmed by 1 base and J by 5 bases, leaving 11 bases between them. CDR3 protein: CATSDLGRAHNEQFF. DNA for the CDR3: TGTGCCACCAGTGATTTAGGCAGGGCACACAATGAGCAGTTCTTC.

The rearrangement uses TRBV7-2 and TRBJ2-7, with 15 bases matching TRBD2. The V segment lost 7 bases and the J segment 2 bases; nucleotides outside the gene matches: 3. Germline V gives CDR1 SGHTA, CDR2 FQGNSA. This CDR3 spans 15 amino acids. CDR3 protein: CASTWTSGGAYEQYF. The CDR3 DNA is TGTGCCAGCACCTGGACTAGCGGGGGGGCCTACGAGCAGTACTTC.

This clone was counted between two and nine times. J is TRBJ2-2 and V is TRBV18; TRBD2 agrees at 10 bases. CDR1 and CDR2 (germline): KGHSH, LQKENI. The CDR3 length is 16 residues. V lost 2 bases and J lost 5; bases outside the gene matches: 5. CDR3 bases: TGTGCCAGCTCACCATCCCAGCGGGGGGGAACCGGGGAGCTGTTTTTT. Translated: CASSPSQRGGTGELFF.

This chain connects TRBV19 to TRBJ1-4; D not certain. There are 17 residues in the CDR3. V was trimmed by 1 base and J by 4 bases, leaving 16 bases between them. Germline CDR1 and CDR2: LNHDA and SQIVND (reference sequence). In DNA, the CDR3 is TGTGCCAGTAGTATAGGGCGGATCGGGTCCTTTAATGAAAAACTGTTTTTT. It specifies CASSIGRIGSFNEKLFF.

This sequence joins TRBV28 and TRBJ2-2; TRBD2 matches at 7 bases. The germline gives CDR1 MDHEN, CDR2 SYDVKM. This CDR3 region has 15 residues. V shed 3 bases and J 6 bases; nucleotides not matched to a gene: 7. DNA of the CDR3: TGTGCCAGCAGTTTTGGGCTAGCGGTCGCCGGGGAGCTGTTTTTT. Amino acid sequence: CASSFGLAVAGELFF.

V and J are TRBV6-2 or TRBV6-3 and TRBJ2-5, with TRBD1 matching over 8 bases. The CDR3 has 15 amino acids. The trim removed 6 bases at V and 5 bases at J, leaving 11 bases unmatched. Germline CDR1 is MNHEY and CDR2 is SVGEGT. In DNA form, the CDR3 reads TGTGCCAGCAGCCCGGGACAGGTCCATTACGAGACCCAGTACTTC. This gives the protein CASSPGQVHYETQYF.

V usage is TRBV3-1 (or the pseudogene TRBV3-2) and J usage is TRBJ2-7, with D tentatively TRBD2 (5 bases). Trimming left V 8 bases short and J 0 bases short, with 23 bases between. In germline, CDR1 is LGHDT, CDR2 YNNKEL (reference sequence). This CDR3 is 17 amino acids long. CDR3 in amino acids: CASAKKFGVGGSYEQYF. The CDR3 DNA reads TGTGCCAGCGCCAAAAAGTTTGGGGTCGGAGGCTCCTACGAGCAGTACTTC.

The chain is built from TRBV4-1 and TRBJ1-4; perhaps TRBD1 as D (5 bases). The CDR3 totals 11 residues. The V end was cut by 8 bases, the J end by 8 bases, with 9 bases between. Germline CDR1 is MGHRA and CDR2 is YSYEKL. The CDR3 is CASARGEKLFF. The CDR3 coding sequence is TGCGCCAGCGCGCGGGGGGAAAAACTGTTTTTT.

J is TRBJ1-6 and V is TRBV6-5; D not certain. This CDR3 is built from 12 residues. CDR1 MNHEY and CDR2 SVGAGI come from the germline V gene. V lost 6 bases, J lost 9 bases, and 9 bases lay in between. CDR3 nucleotide sequence: TGTGCCAGCAGGCAACAGAGTTCACCCCTCCACTTT. This sequence encodes CASRQQSSPLHF.

The chain recombines TRBV5-1 with TRBJ2-3; weak D call: TRBD1 (5 bases). With 0 bases removed from V and 4 bases from J, the gap between germline ends came to 12 bases. In germline, CDR1 is SGHRS, CDR2 YFSETQ. The CDR3 has 15 amino acids. As DNA, the CDR3 is TGCGCCAGCAGCTTGGTGGTCAGGGAATCAGATACGCAGTATTTT. It specifies CASSLVVRESDTQYF.

V usage is TRBV24-1 and J usage is TRBJ1-3; 9 nucleotides align to TRBD1. This CDR3 region has 18 residues. Germline CDR1 and CDR2: KGHDR and SFDVKD. Trimming cost V 4 bases and J 3 bases; bases outside gene matches: 12. The CDR3 loop is CATSESLPGQGYGNTIYF. CDR3 nucleotide sequence: TGTGCCACCAGTGAAAGTCTGCCGGGACAGGGTTATGGAAACACCATATATTTT.

This clone was recorded only once. The rearrangement joins TRBV5-1 to TRBJ1-2; D unresolved. V was shortened by 2 bases and J by 5 bases, with 10 bases between the two germline ends. This CDR3 region has 13 residues. Germline CDR1 reads SGHRS; CDR2 reads YFSETQ. CDR3 bases: TGCGCCAGCAGCTTTGGCCTCCCTTATGGCTACACCTTC. This gives the protein CASSFGLPYGYTF.

CDR3: CASSLSGQNYEQYF. CDR3 bases: TGCGCCAGCAGCTTGTCGGGACAGAACTACGAGCAGTACTTC. The rearrangement uses TRBV5-1 and TRBJ2-7; 7 bases agree with TRBD1. With V trimmed by 1 base and J by 3 bases, 4 bases remained unmatched. This CDR3 is 14 amino acids long. Germline V gene sequence: CDR1 SGHRS, CDR2 YFSETQ.

The genes are TRBV4-2 and TRBJ1-4, with 7 positions matching TRBD1. Looked up from germline, CDR1 is LGHNA and CDR2 is YNFKEQ. V was pared by 0 bases and J by 8 bases, with 12 bases of the junction left unmatched. The CDR3 loop spans 17 amino acids. DNA of the CDR3: TGTGCCAGCAGCCAAGATTTTGTAGGGGGCGCAGGGGAAAAACTGTTTTTT. This sequence encodes CASSQDFVGGAGEKLFF.

This clone was counted a single time. The V call is TRBV5-1, the J call TRBJ2-1; TRBD1 agrees at 8 bases. The germline CDR1 and CDR2 sequences are SGHRS and YFSETQ. After removal of 6 bases from V and 9 bases from J, the junction contained 11 bases not matched to a gene. The CDR3 extends over 14 amino acids. CDR3 nucleotides: TGCGCCAGCACCGGACAGGGAGAAACGGTTGAGCAGTTCTTC. Residues: CASTGQGETVEQFF.

This clone was observed a handful of times. The V call is TRBV6-2 or TRBV6-3, the J call TRBJ1-6; D call uncertain. The CDR3 totals 13 residues. Trimming cost V 4 bases and J 8 bases, with 9 bases left between them. CDR1 is MNHEY and CDR2 is SVGEGT in the germline V gene. The CDR3 region has the DNA TGTGCCAGCAGTTTCACGAGGGATTCACCCCTCCACTTT. This codes for CASSFTRDSPLHF.

Comment on this clone: Other DNA variants within this sample encode the same CDR3. This chain links TRBV6-5 with TRBJ1-1, with D tentatively TRBD1 (6 bases). Germline lookup yields CDR1 MNHEY and CDR2 SVGAGI. This CDR3 region has 13 residues. Trimming pared 4 bases from V and 1 base from J, leaving 7 bases between. The CDR3 DNA is TGTGCCAGCAGTTGGGGACAGAACACTGAAGCTTTCTTT. Translation gives CASSWGQNTEAFF.

This clone was observed a few times. The chain is built from TRBV7-8 and TRBJ2-3; TRBD2 matches 10 bases. The V and J ends lost 5 bases and 5 bases, in that order; junction bases with no gene match: 7. The CDR3 has 15 amino acids. Germline V CDR1 and CDR2: SGHVS, FQNEAQ. The CDR3 DNA reads as TGTGCCAGCAGCCCTCTAGCGGGGGCGAAAGATACGCAGTATTTT. Residues: CASSPLAGAKDTQYF.

The chain recombines TRBV9 with TRBJ1-2; D remains ambiguous. Per the germline V gene, CDR1 is SGDLS and CDR2 is YYNGEE. The CDR3 is 15 amino acids. Trimming stripped 3 bases from V and 4 bases from J, with 16 bases between. As DNA, the CDR3 is TGTGCCAGCAGCGGACAATCGAGAGTTCGCTATGGCTACACCTTC. Encoded protein: CASSGQSRVRYGYTF.

J is TRBJ1-5 and V is TRBV6-6; TRBD1 is a possible D gene (5 bases). CDR1 is MNHNY, CDR2 SVGAGI, per germline (reference sequence). V lost 7 bases and J 0 bases, leaving 10 bases between the germline ends. This CDR3 is built from 14 residues. The CDR3 DNA is TGTGCCAGCACTAGACAGAATAGCAATCAGCCCCAGCATTTT. The encoded protein is CASTRQNSNQPQHF.

The chain links TRBV18 to TRBJ1-2; TRBD1 is a possible D gene (5 bases). The CDR3 covers 13 residues. Per germline, CDR1 KGHSH and CDR2 LQKENI. V lost 3 bases and J lost 2, with 7 bases in between. The chain's CDR3 is CASSPEGNYGYTF. CDR3 DNA sequence: TGTGCCAGCTCACCGGAGGGGAACTATGGCTACACCTTC.

In DNA, the CDR3 is TGTGCCAGCAGTTTAGAGGGCTTCAATCAGCCCCAGCATTTT. Residues: CASSLEGFNQPQHF. The chain joins TRBV28 to TRBJ1-5; D remains unclear. The CDR3 runs 14 residues. V lost 2 bases, J lost 3 bases, and 8 bases lay in between. CDR1 is MDHEN, CDR2 SYDVKM, per germline.

This rearrangement joins TRBV19 to TRBJ2-7, with TRBD1 matching over 9 bases. V gave up 4 bases and J gave up 3 bases; unmatched junction bases: 10. CDR3 length: 16 residues. Germline CDR1 and CDR2: LNHDA and SQIVND (reference sequence). The CDR3 here is CASSTREGTGFYEQYF. CDR3 DNA sequence: TGTGCCAGTAGTACACGGGAAGGGACAGGGTTCTACGAGCAGTACTTC.

The chain recombines TRBV9 with TRBJ1-2; D might be TRBD1 (6 bases). Per germline, CDR1 SGDLS and CDR2 YYNGEE. Trimming took off 3 bases at V and 7 bases at J, with 19 bases between the two ends. The CDR3 is 15 residues long. CDR3 protein: CASSANLQGIGGYTF. The DNA for the CDR3 is TGTGCCAGCAGCGCAAACTTACAGGGTATAGGTGGCTACACCTTC.

V is TRBV9 and J is TRBJ2-5; 9 bases are a match to TRBD2. The CDR3 contains 15 residues. Germline assignment: CDR1 SGDLS and CDR2 YYNGEE. V shed 0 bases, J shed 4 bases, and the junction held 4 bases outside the gene matches. CDR3 coding DNA: TGTGCCAGCAGCGTAGCGGGACTAGCTCTAGAGACCCAGTACTTC. It codes for CASSVAGLALETQYF.

The chain uses TRBV6-1 and TRBJ1-2; a possible D gene is TRBD1 (5 bases). Trimming took 3 bases from V and 3 from J, leaving 14 bases between them. Germline V gene lookup returns CDR1 MNHNS and CDR2 SASEGT. The CDR3 sequence is 15 residues long. The CDR3 is CASSDSPGQHYGYTF. CDR3 nucleotide sequence: TGTGCCAGCAGTGATTCCCCAGGGCAACACTATGGCTACACCTTC.

The table lists this clone with a few counts. J is TRBJ2-5 and V is TRBV30; TRBD1 matches at 7 bases. This CDR3 has 15 amino acids. V lost 4 bases and J lost 1; bases outside the gene matches: 9. CDR1 GTSNPN and CDR2 SVGIG come from the germline V gene (reference sequence). CDR3 in DNA: TGTGCCTGGAAAAGACAGGGCAACCCCCAAGAGACCCAGTACTTC. It is translated as CAWKRQGNPQETQYF. The complete variable domain, with remaining parts taken from reference TRBV30 and TRBJ2-5, reads SQTIHQWPATLVQPVGSPLSLECTVEGTSNPNLYWYRQAAGRGLQLLFYSVGIGQISSEVPQNLSASRPQDRQFILSSKKLLLSDSGFYLCAWKRQGNPQETQYFGPGTRLLVL.

V gene TRBV5-4 combines with J gene TRBJ2-2, with 7 bases matching TRBD1. Losses at the gene ends were 4 bases for V and 6 bases for J; bases not matched to a gene: 6. The CDR3 has 14 amino acids. Germline CDR1 reads SGHNT; CDR2 reads YYREEE (reference sequence). CDR3 residues: CASSHSGQAGELFF. CDR3 bases: TGTGCCAGCAGCCACTCCGGACAGGCCGGGGAGCTGTTTTTT.

V is TRBV7-2 and J is TRBJ1-4, with D perhaps matching TRBD1 (6 bases). Trimming cost V 5 bases and J 5 bases, with 21 bases left between them. Germline V gene data show CDR1 as SGHTA and CDR2 as FQGNSA. The CDR3 is made up of 17 amino acids. The CDR3 region has the DNA TGTGCCAGCAGCCTATCTCCAGGGGTCCTTTCAAATGAAAAACTGTTTTTT. Protein sequence: CASSLSPGVLSNEKLFF. Together with reference TRBV7-2 and TRBJ1-4, the CDR3 gives the full variable domain: GAGVSQSPSNKVTEKGKDVELRCDPISGHTALYWYRQSLGQGLEFLIYFQGNSAPDKSGLPSDRFSAERTGGSVSTLTIQRTQQEDSAVYLCASSLSPGVLSNEKLFFGSGTQLSVL.

The chain uses TRBV19 and TRBJ1-4, with a weak D call TRBD1 (5 bases). CDR1 and CDR2 from the germline V gene are LNHDA and SQIVND (reference sequence). This CDR3 has 15 amino acids. Trimming stripped 7 bases from V and 2 bases from J, with 14 bases between. DNA for the CDR3: TGTGCCAGTACACAAATGCGGGGGACTAATGAAAAACTGTTTTTT. This translates into CASTQMRGTNEKLFF.